This T cell receptor (beta chain) was recorded in a study of blood T cell repertoires in COVID-19. Germline CDR1 and CDR2: SGHDT and YYEEEE. The CDR3 is made up of 16 amino acids. Deletions cut 3 bases from V and 7 bases from J, with 22 bases between. Original processing notes: Estimation of nucleated cell counts relied on the amplification of reference gene primers. Produced via immunoSEQ multiplex PCR; TCRdb's table is partial and in-frame only. V and J calls and clone size follow that table, whereas D and trimming were derived from the DNA. The sample has a few hundred thousand clones, 65% to 85% seen once; the top ten hold more than 2%.

The chain uses TRBV5-6 and TRBJ1-2, with a weak D call TRBD1 (6 bases). The material sequenced was peripheral blood. The source is an older woman with acute or convalescent COVID-19. Here the CDR3 DNA reads TGTGCCAGCAGCTCCCGAGTGGACAGAAAGATAGCTGGCTACACCTTC. It yields the protein CASSSRVDRKIAGYTF.